Listed here are 11 T cell receptor beta chains from one sample, sequenced in a study of blood T cell repertoires in COVID-19. Libraries were prepared by immunoSEQ multiplex PCR; TCRdb keeps only in-frame clonotypes and omits some of them. Among tens of thousands of clones listed, approximately 78% were seen once. Sequenced sample: peripheral blood. These receptors all come from a woman aged 80 or older with active or convalescent COVID-19.

This sequence joins TRBV2 and TRBJ1-1; TRBD1 agrees at 7 bases. Germline V gene sequence: CDR1 SNHLY, CDR2 FYNNEI. CDR3 size: 13 residues. The V and J ends lost 8 bases and 2 bases, in that order; junction bases with no gene match: 5. CDR3 nucleotide sequence: TGTGCCAGCGGTTGGGACAGTAACACTGAAGCTTTCTTT. Translation: CASGWDSNTEAFF.

The chain couples TRBV4-3 to TRBJ2-1, with TRBD2 matching 9 bases. The V gene end was trimmed by 1 base and the J gene end by 1 base; junction bases not matched to a gene: 11. Looked up from germline, CDR1 is LGHNA and CDR2 is YSLEER. This CDR3 spans 19 amino acids. CDR3 DNA: TGCGCCAGCAGCCAAGCCTCTGTACAAGCGGGAGGTTCCTACAATGAGCAGTTCTTC. Translating gives CASSQASVQAGGSYNEQFF.

The rearrangement links TRBV19 to TRBJ2-1; 8 nucleotides line up with TRBD2. Germline V gives CDR1 LNHDA, CDR2 SQIVND (reference sequence). This CDR3 contains 16 residues. J was trimmed by 1 base and V by 3 bases; bases with no gene match: 5. CDR3 sequence (DNA): TGTGCCAGTAGTATCTCACTAGCGGCTTCCTACAATGAGCAGTTCTTC. It yields the protein CASSISLAASYNEQFF. Together with reference TRBV19 and TRBJ2-1, the CDR3 gives the full variable domain: DGGITQSPKYLFRKEGQNVTLSCEQNLNHDAMYWYRQDPGQGLRLIYYSQIVNDFQKGDIAEGYSVSREKKESFPLTVTSAQKNPTAFYLCASSISLAASYNEQFFGPGTRLTVL.

This clone was observed a few times. V and J are TRBV6-5 and TRBJ2-3, with TRBD2 identical over 14 bases. The CDR3 covers 15 residues. Germline-derived CDR1 and CDR2 are MNHEY and SVGAGI. The V segment lost 6 bases and the J segment 7 bases; nucleotides outside the gene matches: 6. CDR3 region: CASRTTSGGGYTQYF. CDR3 nucleotides: TGTGCCAGCAGAACGACTAGCGGGGGGGGCTATACGCAGTATTTT.

The V gene is TRBV7-9, the J gene TRBJ1-2, with 9 bases fitting TRBD1. The CDR3 extends over 15 amino acids. Germline assignment: CDR1 SEHNR and CDR2 FQNEAQ (reference sequence). The ends lost 3 bases at V and 8 bases at J; junction bases unmatched: 10. The chain's CDR3 is CASSLGDRERGGYTF. As DNA, the CDR3 is TGTGCCAGCAGCTTGGGGGACAGGGAGCGCGGAGGCTACACCTTC.

The gene calls are TRBV7-9 and TRBJ2-7, with 9 nucleotides matching TRBD2. Germline V gene sequence: CDR1 SEHNR, CDR2 FQNEAQ (reference sequence). Losses at the gene ends were 5 bases for V and 2 bases for J; bases not matched to a gene: 4. The CDR3 consists of 14 residues. CDR3 DNA sequence: TGTGCCAGCAGCCCCCGGACTAGCGCCTACGAGCAGTACTTC. Translation: CASSPRTSAYEQYF.

This chain connects TRBV28 to TRBJ2-4, with TRBD1 matching over 12 bases. This CDR3 spans 15 amino acids. The J segment lost 8 bases and the V segment lost 2 bases, leaving 4 bases of the junction unmatched. Germline assignment: CDR1 MDHEN and CDR2 SYDVKM. Written as DNA, the CDR3 is TGTGCCAGCAGTTTAGGGACAGGGGGCACGGACATTCAGTACTTC. Translated, it gives CASSLGTGGTDIQYF.

This clone has a count of ten or more. The genes are TRBV4-1 and TRBJ1-4; unclear D gene. Per germline, CDR1 MGHRA and CDR2 YSYEKL. V dropped 1 base and J dropped 8 bases, with 8 bases sitting between them. CDR3 length equals 13 residues. The CDR3 DNA reads as TGCGCCAGCAGCCAAGTTATGAGAGAAAAACTGTTTTTT. This translates into CASSQVMREKLFF.

The J gene is TRBJ1-1, the V gene TRBV19; 7 bases map to TRBD1. Germline CDR1 LNHDA, CDR2 SQIVND (reference sequence). Losses at the gene ends were 5 bases for V and 4 bases for J; bases not matched to a gene: 7. The CDR3 length is 14 residues. CDR3 nucleotide sequence: TGTGCCAGTAGTCAGGGGGTAGAGGGCACTGAAGCTTTCTTT. Translated: CASSQGVEGTEAFF.

The chain carries TRBV11-2 and TRBJ2-3, with D tentatively TRBD1 (7 bases). Germline assignment: CDR1 SGHAT and CDR2 FQNNGV. The CDR3 is made up of 15 amino acids. V was clipped by 1 base and J by 4 bases, with 12 bases between them. CDR3 protein: CASSLVAGGSDTQYF. CDR3 bases: TGTGCCAGCAGCTTAGTGGCAGGGGGGTCAGATACGCAGTATTTT.

This clone was picked up one time. The chain is built from TRBV4-1 and TRBJ1-2; 7 bases map to TRBD1. V dropped 1 base and J dropped 2; count of bases not matched to a gene: 7. CDR3 size: 16 residues. Per germline, CDR1 MGHRA and CDR2 YSYEKL. The CDR3 is CASSQGRGDGNYGYTF. In nucleotides, the CDR3 is TGCGCCAGCAGCCAAGGCAGGGGGGACGGAAACTATGGCTACACCTTC.